The sample holds many counts of the clone carrying this T cell receptor (beta chain). Its antigen is as yet unknown. The record originates from a study of spatial heterogeneity in lung cancer. Notes on the study in general: There were more appearances of ubiquitous expanded tumor TCRs in blood at resection than at follow-up.

One entry per CDR3 protein results from TCRdb running MiXCR on the 5' RACE reads. The table shows fewer than 65,000 distinct CDR3 sequences, with about 6.6% occurring only once. Time point here: sample taken at primary tumor resection. The CDR3 totals 16 residues. CDR1 is ENHRY, CDR2 SYGVKD, per germline. Germline trimming cut 3 bases from V and 4 bases from J; bases unmatched to any gene: 5. The chain combines TRBV10-3 with TRBJ2-1; 11 bases map to TRBD2. Specimen: PBMCs, collected at surgery. The receptor's source is a female donor with early-stage non-small cell lung cancer. CDR3 residues: CAISDPGTSGYNEQFF. CDR3 bases: TGTGCCATCAGTGACCCCGGGACTAGCGGTTACAATGAGCAGTTCTTC.